These T cell receptor beta chains were read from a single sample in a study of blood T cell repertoires in COVID-19. Data came from immunoSEQ multiplex PCR; TCRdb stores just in-frame clones and leaves some out. The sample shows hundreds of thousands of clones, about four fifths of them seen only once. The sample comprised peripheral blood. The receptors here all came from a woman between 50 and 59 years old with acute or convalescent COVID-19. CDR3s include the opening cysteine and the closing phenylalanine or tryptophan. Each record gives: clone size, J gene, D gene, V gene, CDR3 DNA, CDR3 protein. A D gene is named only where the DNA matches it firmly. Clone size is given for some rows only: seen once, a few or many times, or a class if the clone is expanded.

- TRBJ2-6 - TRBV4-1 TGCGCCAGCAGCCAAGATAGGGGGGGCTCTGGGGCCAACGTCCTGACTTTC CASSQDRGGSGANVLTF
- TRBJ1-2 - TRBV2 TGTGCCAGCAGTGATAGTACCTATGGCTACACCTTC CASSDSTYGYTF
- TRBJ1-3 - TRBV2 TGTGCCAGCAGTGAATGGGCAGGTGACGGAAACACCATATATTTT CASSEWAGDGNTIYF
- TRBJ1-1 - TRBV29-1 TGCAGCGTTGATGAGGGCTGGGGCACTGAAGCTTTCTTT CSVDEGWGTEAFF
- TRBJ2-7 - TRBV2 TGTGCCAGCCAAGGGGTGGTGCACGAGCAGTACTTC CASQGVVHEQYF
- TRBJ2-2 - TRBV4-1 TGCGCCAGCAGCCAAGACGAGGTGCACCCCGGGGAGCTGTTTTTT CASSQDEVHPGELFF
- TRBJ1-5 TRBD1 TRBV25-1 TGTGCCAGCAGTGAAGGTGGGACAGGGGGATTCCAGCCCCAGCATTTT CASSEGGTGGFQPQHF
- TRBJ2-7 - TRBV11-2 TGTGCCAGCAGCTTAAGGCTCGATCGAGGTGAGCAGTACTTC CASSLRLDRGEQYF
- TRBJ2-5 TRBD1 TRBV5-1 TGCGCCAGCAGCTTGTCGGGGGACAGGCTATACTTC CASSLSGDRLYF
- TRBJ2-1 TRBD2 TRBV27 TGTGCCAGCAGTTCTCACCAAAGTAGCGGGAGGAGCTCCTACAATGAGCAGTTCTTC CASSSHQSSGRSSYNEQFF
- TRBJ1-6 TRBD1 TRBV9 TGTGCCAGCAGCGAGCCCCGGACAGGGTCGTCGAATTCACCCCTCCACTTT CASSEPRTGSSNSPLHF
- TRBJ2-1 TRBD1 TRBV27 TGTGCCAGCAAGACAGGGGGCCTTTACAATGAGCAGTTCTTC CASKTGGLYNEQFF
- TRBJ2-3 - TRBV19 TGTGCCAGTAGTAGAGCAGGTACCTTTGGAGATACGCAGTATTTT CASSRAGTFGDTQYF
few TRBJ1-5 TRBD1 TRBV11-2 TGTGCCAGCAGTTCGGACAGGGGTCAGCCCCAGCATTTT CASSSDRGQPQHF
few TRBJ1-2 - TRBV30 TGTGCCTGGAGTGTACACGGGAACGGCTACACCTTC CAWSVHGNGYTF
- TRBJ2-5 - TRBV24-1 TGTGCCACCAGTGACCATGACGGATACGGGGACCAAGAGACCCAGTACTTC CATSDHDGYGDQETQYF
- TRBJ2-1 TRBD2 TRBV6-5 TGTGCCAGCAGTTTTACTAGCGGCTATACCGAAAATGAGCAGTTCTTC CASSFTSGYTENEQFF
once TRBJ2-7 TRBD1 TRBV5-1 TGCGCCAGCAGCCCTCCACCGGGACAGGGCACATACGAGCAGTACTTC CASSPPPGQGTYEQYF
few TRBJ1-1 TRBD1 TRBV3-1/TRBV3-2 TGTGCCAGCAGCCAAGAGAGGGTGACAGCGGAGGGGGCCATGAACACTGAAGCTTTCTTT CASSQERVTAEGAMNTEAFF
- TRBJ2-7 TRBD2 TRBV3-1/TRBV3-2 TGTGCCAGCAGCCGGGGAGGGGAGCAGTACTTC CASSRGGEQYF
- TRBJ2-7 - TRBV28 TGTGCCAGCAGCCAAGTGGCAGGGGCCACCTACGAGCAGTACTTC CASSQVAGATYEQYF
once TRBJ2-5 - TRBV12-3/TRBV12-4 TGTGCCAGCAGACCGACTAGTTTGGAGACCCAGTACTTC CASRPTSLETQYF
- TRBJ2-1 - TRBV3-1/TRBV3-2 TGTGCCAGCGGGACTCTTCAGCGTGAGCAGTTCTTC CASGTLQREQFF
- TRBJ1-4 - TRBV6-5 TGTGCCAGCAGTTCCCCGGGAGGGGATGAAAAACTGTTTTTT CASSSPGGDEKLFF
- TRBJ2-2 TRBD2 TRBV7-6 TGTGCCAGCAGCCCCCGGACTAGCGGGAACGGCGGGGAGCTGTTTTTT CASSPRTSGNGGELFF
- TRBJ1-5 TRBD1 TRBV6-5 TGTGCCAGCAGTCCGGACAGGACAAATCAGCCCCAGCATTTT CASSPDRTNQPQHF
- TRBJ2-3 TRBD1 TRBV27 TGTGCCAGCAGTTTAGGGACAGACACAGATACGCAGTATTTT CASSLGTDTDTQYF
- TRBJ1-1 - TRBV28 TGTGCCAGCAGTTTAGGGGGGGGTCCCACTGAAGCTTTCTTT CASSLGGGPTEAFF
- TRBJ1-1 TRBD1 TRBV5-4 TGTGCCAGCAGCCCGACAGGGGGCCCAATGAACACTGAAGCTTTCTTT CASSPTGGPMNTEAFF
- TRBJ2-1 TRBD2 TRBV6-6 TGTGCCAGCAGTTCAGGAACGGGAGGGTTAATTAATGAGCAGTTCTTC CASSSGTGGLINEQFF
- TRBJ1-2 - TRBV27 TGTGCCAGCAGTTTATCGAGGGCAGACCCTAACTATGGCTACACCTTC CASSLSRADPNYGYTF
- TRBJ1-6 - TRBV27 TGTGCCAGCAGCCAGTCCGGGGTGTCCTATAATTCACCCCTCCACTTT CASSQSGVSYNSPLHF
- TRBJ1-5 TRBD1 TRBV7-2 TGTGCCAGCAGACAGGGGGCAGGTCAGCCCCAGCATTTT CASRQGAGQPQHF
- TRBJ1-5 - TRBV7-2 TGTGCCAGCAGCTTAGATCTATCTCACAATCAGCCCCAGCATTTT CASSLDLSHNQPQHF
- TRBJ2-7 - TRBV5-4 TGTGCCAGCAGCTTGGACAGGCAGGAAGCGACTCAGTACTTC CASSLDRQEATQYF
- TRBJ2-6 - TRBV30 TGTGCCTCCCCCCCGCCGGGACTCACAACCTCTGGGGCCAACGTCCTGACTTTC CASPPPGLTTSGANVLTF
many TRBJ2-7 TRBD2 TRBV9 TGTGCCAGCAGCGACCCCAGGGAGGGCGAGCAGTACTTC CASSDPREGEQYF
- TRBJ2-1 - TRBV6-5 TGTGCCAGCAATAGCGGAAATGAGCAGTTCTTC CASNSGNEQFF
- TRBJ2-1 - TRBV15 TGTGCCACTACCCCAGGGGCCCCCCACAATGAGCAGTTCTTC CATTPGAPHNEQFF
- TRBJ1-5 - TRBV6-6 TGTGCCAGCAGCTTCGACAGGCGCAATCAGCCCCAGCATTTT CASSFDRRNQPQHF
- TRBJ1-3 TRBD1 TRBV25-1 TGTGCCAGCCGAGAAGGGGGCGCGGATGGAAACACCATATATTTT CASREGGADGNTIYF
- TRBJ1-4 - TRBV6-5 TGTGCCAGCAGTAGGGACATTAGTGTACTGTTTTTT CASSRDISVLFF
- TRBJ1-1 - TRBV19 TGTGCCAGTAGTGGAGGGCTCGAAGCTTTCTTT CASSGGLEAFF
- TRBJ2-5 TRBD2 TRBV29-1 TGCAGCTTAAAGGGACTAGCGGGAGGGCCTGGTGAGACCCAGTACTTC CSLKGLAGGPGETQYF
- TRBJ2-1 TRBD2 TRBV4-1 TGCGCCAGCAGCCAAGTCGGGACTAGCGGGATCGATGAGCAGTTCTTC CASSQVGTSGIDEQFF
- TRBJ2-7 TRBD2 TRBV27 TGTGCCAGCAGTTTTTCTAGCGGGAGGGCAGCCGAGCAGTACTTC CASSFSSGRAAEQYF
few TRBJ2-5 - TRBV5-1 TGCGCCAGCAGCTCCGGGGACTTCCAAGAGACCCAGTACTTC CASSSGDFQETQYF
- TRBJ2-5 - TRBV12-3/TRBV12-4 TGTGCCAGCAGCCTAGCATCCCAAGAGACCCAGTACTTC CASSLASQETQYF
- TRBJ2-7 - TRBV2 TGTGCCAGCAGTAGCACTCCTTACGAGCAGTACTTC CASSSTPYEQYF
- TRBJ1-2 - TRBV30 TGTGCCTGGAGTGTTCAGGGGTTCTATGGCTACACCTTC CAWSVQGFYGYTF
- TRBJ1-4 - TRBV5-6 TGTGCCAGCAGCCTCAGGGGTCGGTCGAATGAAAAACTGTTTTTT CASSLRGRSNEKLFF
- TRBJ2-5 TRBD1 TRBV4-1 TGCGCCAGCAGCCGGGACAGGGGGGGGGCAGAGACCCAGTACTTC CASSRDRGGAETQYF
- TRBJ1-5 - TRBV7-6 TGTGCCAGCAGCTTACAAAGCAATCAGCCCCAGCATTTT CASSLQSNQPQHF
few TRBJ2-1 TRBD2 TRBV24-1 TGTGCCACCAGTGACCCAAGCGGGACCGAAGAAAATGAGCAGTTCTTC CATSDPSGTEENEQFF
- TRBJ1-2 TRBD1 TRBV5-1 TGCGCCAGCAGCCCCGGCGGACAGGGGGGCAGGTATGGCTACACCTTC CASSPGGQGGRYGYTF
once TRBJ1-2 - TRBV10-2 TGCGCCAGCAGTGAGTTCCCTCAGGTTAGATTCGGCTACACCTTC CASSEFPQVRFGYTF
- TRBJ2-7 TRBD1 TRBV7-2 TGTGCCAGCAGCTCGTGGGGGGGACAGGGGTATGCCGAGCAGTACTTC CASSSWGGQGYAEQYF